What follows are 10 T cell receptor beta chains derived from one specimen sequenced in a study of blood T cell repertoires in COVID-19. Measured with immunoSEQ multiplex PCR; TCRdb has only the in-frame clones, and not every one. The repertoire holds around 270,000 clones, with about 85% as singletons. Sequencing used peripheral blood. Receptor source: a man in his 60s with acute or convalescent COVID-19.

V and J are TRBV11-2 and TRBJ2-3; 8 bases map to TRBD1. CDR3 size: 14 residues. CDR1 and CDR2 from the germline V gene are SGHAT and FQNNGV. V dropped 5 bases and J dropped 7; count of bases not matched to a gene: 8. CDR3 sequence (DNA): TGTGCCAGCAGCCCGGACAGGGTTCGGAATACGCAGTATTTT. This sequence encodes CASSPDRVRNTQYF.

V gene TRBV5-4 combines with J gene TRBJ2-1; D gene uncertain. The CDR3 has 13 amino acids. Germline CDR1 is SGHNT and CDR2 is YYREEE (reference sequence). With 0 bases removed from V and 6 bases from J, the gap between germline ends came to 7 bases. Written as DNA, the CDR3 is TGTGCCAGCAGCTTGGGGGCGATCAATGAGCAGTTCTTC. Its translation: CASSLGAINEQFF.

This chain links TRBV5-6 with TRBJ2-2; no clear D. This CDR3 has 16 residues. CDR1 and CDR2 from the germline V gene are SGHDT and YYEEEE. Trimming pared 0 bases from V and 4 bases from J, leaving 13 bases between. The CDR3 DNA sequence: TGTGCCAGCAGCTTGGGATCAACAGTGAGCACCGGGGAGCTGTTTTTT. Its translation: CASSLGSTVSTGELFF.

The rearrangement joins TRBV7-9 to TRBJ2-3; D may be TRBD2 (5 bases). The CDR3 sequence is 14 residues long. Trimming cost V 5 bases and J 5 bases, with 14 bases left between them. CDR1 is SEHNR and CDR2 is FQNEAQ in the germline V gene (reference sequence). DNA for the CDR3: TGTGCCAGCAGCCACCCGGAGCGGATAGATACGCAGTATTTT. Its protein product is CASSHPERIDTQYF.

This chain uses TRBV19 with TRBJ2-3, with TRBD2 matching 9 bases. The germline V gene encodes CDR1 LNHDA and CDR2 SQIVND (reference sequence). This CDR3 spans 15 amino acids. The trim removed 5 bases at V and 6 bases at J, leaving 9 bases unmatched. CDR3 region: CASSPIAGVSDTQYF. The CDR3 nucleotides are TGTGCCAGTAGTCCTATAGCGGGAGTATCTGATACGCAGTATTTT.

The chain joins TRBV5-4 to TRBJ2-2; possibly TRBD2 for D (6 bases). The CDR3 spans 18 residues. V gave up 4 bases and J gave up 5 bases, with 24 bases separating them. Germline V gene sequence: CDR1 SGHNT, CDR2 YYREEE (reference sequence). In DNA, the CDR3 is TGTGCCAGCAGCGGCGGGGTCCGTAAGGCGTTGTGTACCGGGGAGCTGTTTTTT. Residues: CASSGGVRKALCTGELFF.

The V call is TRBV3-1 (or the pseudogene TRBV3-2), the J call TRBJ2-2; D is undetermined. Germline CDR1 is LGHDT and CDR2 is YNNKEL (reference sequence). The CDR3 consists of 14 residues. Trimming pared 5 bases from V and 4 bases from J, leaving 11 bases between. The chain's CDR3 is CASSNSFPTGELFF. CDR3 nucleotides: TGTGCCAGCAGCAACAGTTTCCCCACCGGGGAGCTGTTTTTT.

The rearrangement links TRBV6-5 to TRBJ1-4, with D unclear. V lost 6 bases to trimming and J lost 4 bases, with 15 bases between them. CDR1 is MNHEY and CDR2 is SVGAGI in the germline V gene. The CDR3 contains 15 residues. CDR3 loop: CASRQAGKGNEKLFF. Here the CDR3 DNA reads TGTGCCAGCAGGCAGGCGGGCAAGGGTAATGAAAAACTGTTTTTT.

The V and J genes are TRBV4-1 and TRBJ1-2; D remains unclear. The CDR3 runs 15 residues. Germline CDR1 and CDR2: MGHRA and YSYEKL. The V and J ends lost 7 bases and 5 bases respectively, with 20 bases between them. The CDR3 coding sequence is TGCGCCAGCACGCCCTCGGAGGGCCAGCCGTATGGCTACACCTTC. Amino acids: CASTPSEGQPYGYTF.

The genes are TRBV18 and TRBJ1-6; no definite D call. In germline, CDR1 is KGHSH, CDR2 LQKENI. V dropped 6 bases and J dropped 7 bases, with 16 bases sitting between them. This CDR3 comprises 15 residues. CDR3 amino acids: CASSPFRESNSPLHF. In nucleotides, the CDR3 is TGTGCCAGCTCTCCCTTCCGAGAGTCGAATTCACCCCTCCACTTT. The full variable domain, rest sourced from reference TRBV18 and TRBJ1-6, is NAGVMQNPRHLVRRRGQEARLRCSPMKGHSHVYWYRQLPEEGLKFMVYLQKENIIDESGMPKERFSAEFPKEGPSILRIQQVVRGDSAAYFCASSPFRESNSPLHFGNGTRLTVT.